The present entry profiles one T cell receptor (beta chain) with its context. Study processing details: Nucleated cell counts were estimated from reference gene primer amplification. Only in-frame clones appear in the TCRdb table, and some are missing; sequencing was by immunoSEQ multiplex PCR. V and J calls and clone size are those listed in that table; D and trimming were worked out from the DNA. The sample records 200,000 or so clones, 80% to 85% being singletons. This specimen comes from a study of blood T cell repertoires in COVID-19. V shed 8 bases, J shed 3 bases, and the junction held 6 bases outside the gene matches. This CDR3 is 13 amino acids long. In germline, CDR1 is GTSNPN, CDR2 SVGIG (reference sequence). Participant age was about 18 to 89 years, and participants resided in about 25 US areas. In assigning cohorts, the study relied on participant-reported clinical history. In Cohort 3, a recovered donor had either two negative PCRs, clearance, or symptom resolution.

The TCR comes from a man aged 40-55 years who had recovered from COVID-19. The J gene is TRBJ2-1, the V gene TRBV30, with 8 bases fitting TRBD2. The sequenced material came from PBMCs or T cells enriched from blood (not recorded which). The CDR3 DNA reads TGTGCCATCCGGACTAGCAGCTACAATGAGCAGTTCTTC. Translation: CAIRTSSYNEQFF.